One sample yielded the 10 T cell receptor beta chains listed below, sequenced in a study of CD8+CD57+ T cells in acquired aplastic anemia. Template material for TCR beta VDJ and CDR3 profiling consisted of genomic DNA. One entry per CDR3 protein results from TCRdb running MiXCR on the reads. The sample yields a few hundred thousand distinct CDR3 sequences, around 50% seen once. Selection for sequencing was limited to patients who had shown CD8+CD57+ cell expansion by flow cytometry. The sequencing input was sorted CD4+, CD8+, or CD8+CD57+ T cells (not recorded which) from PBMCs. The receptors shown here come from a human donor with aplastic anemia.

At least ten counts were recorded for this clonotype. This chain uses TRBV6-4 with TRBJ2-5, with unresolved D. Looked up from germline, CDR1 is MRHNA and CDR2 is SNTAGT. This CDR3 contains 10 residues. Trimming cost V 8 bases and J 2 bases, with 3 bases left between them. The CDR3 protein is CASGQETQYF. Here the CDR3 DNA reads TGTGCCAGCGGTCAAGAGACCCAGTACTTC.

This clonotype occurred many times. V usage is TRBV20-1 and J usage is TRBJ1-1; D unclear. Germline assignment: CDR1 DFQATT and CDR2 SNEGSKA (reference sequence). V was trimmed by 0 bases and J by 7 bases, leaving 9 bases between them. The CDR3 has 12 residues. The DNA for the CDR3 is TGCAGTGCTAGAGATGGGGAGAGTGAAGCTTTCTTT. Translated, it gives CSARDGESEAFF.

This clonotype appeared many times. The chain uses TRBV5-6 and TRBJ1-4, with a tentative D call TRBD1 (5 bases). The CDR3 length is 15 residues. Trimming shortened V by 4 bases and J by 8 bases, and 18 bases separated the two germline ends. Germline CDR1 and CDR2: SGHDT and YYEEEE. The CDR3 loop is CASSRTQGRAEKLFF. The CDR3 coding sequence is TGTGCCAGCAGCCGCACGCAGGGCCGTGCGGAAAAACTGTTTTTT.

This clonotype came up many times. The rearrangement uses TRBV6-5 and TRBJ1-1; TRBD1 might be the D (6 bases). Germline CDR1 and CDR2: MNHEY and SVGAGI. CDR3 length: 15 amino acids. Trimming pared 5 bases from V and 0 bases from J, leaving 13 bases between. The CDR3 sequence is CASSRGGAMNTEAFF. CDR3 nucleotides: TGTGCCAGCAGTCGAGGGGGGGCGATGAACACTGAAGCTTTCTTT.

The gene calls are TRBV7-3 and TRBJ2-2; TRBD1 matches at 7 bases. The V segment lost 10 bases and the J segment 6 bases; nucleotides outside the gene matches: 2. Germline CDR1 reads SGHTA; CDR2 reads FQGTGA. CDR3 length equals 11 residues. The chain's CDR3 is CAIRGSGELFF. The CDR3, as DNA: TGTGCCATCAGGGGGTCCGGGGAGCTGTTTTTT.

This chain joins TRBV7-9 and TRBJ2-3; 10 bases map to TRBD2. The V gene's germline CDR1 is SEHNR and CDR2 FQNEAQ (reference sequence). The CDR3 sequence is 16 residues long. Unmatched junction bases numbered 4, after V lost 2 bases and J lost 2 bases. The chain's CDR3 is CASSLWSGGATDTQYF. CDR3 sequence (DNA): TGTGCCAGCAGCTTATGGAGCGGGGGGGCCACAGATACGCAGTATTTT. The variable domain in full, with the rest retrieved from reference TRBV7-9 and TRBJ2-3, is DTGVSQNPRHKITKRGQNVTFRCDPISEHNRLYWYRQTLGQGPEFLTYFQNEAQLEKSRLLSDRFSAERPKGSFSTLEIQRTEQGDSAMYLCASSLWSGGATDTQYFGPGTRLTVL.

This clonotype was seen ten or more times. J is TRBJ1-4 and V is TRBV4-1; D remains ambiguous. The V gene lost 0 bases and the J gene lost 5 bases, with 10 bases spanning the gap. The CDR3 is 15 amino acids. CDR1 is MGHRA, CDR2 YSYEKL, per germline. The CDR3 nucleotides read TGCGCCAGCAGCCAAGAGATAGGTTTCAATGAAAAACTGTTTTTT. Its translation: CASSQEIGFNEKLFF.

This clonotype was observed at least ten times. A much larger clone sits a single nucleotide away, making a read error possible. The CDR3 ends on some other residue instead of the conserved phenylalanine or tryptophan, so this is likely a read error. The rearrangement joins TRBV25-1 to TRBJ1-6; 9 nucleotides align to TRBD1. Germline values: CDR1 MGHDK, CDR2 SYGVNS. V shed 7 bases and J 4 bases; nucleotides not matched to a gene: 2. This CDR3 has 14 residues. CDR3 DNA sequence: TGTGCCAGCAAAGGGACAGGGTATAATTCACCCCTCCACTCT. This encodes CASKGTGYNSPLHS.

This clonotype has ten or more counts. The gene calls are TRBV20-1 and TRBJ1-2; a possible D gene is TRBD1 (5 bases). Germline CDR1 DFQATT, CDR2 SNEGSKA (reference sequence). The CDR3 consists of 14 residues. V was trimmed by 5 bases and J by 10 bases, leaving 23 bases between them. The CDR3 loop is CSAEPPGRLPNYTF. For the CDR3, the DNA is TGCAGTGCTGAACCACCGGGACGGCTTCCTAACTACACCTTC.

The J gene is TRBJ2-1, the V gene TRBV29-1; possibly TRBD2 for D (6 bases). The V end was cut by 2 bases, the J end by 3 bases, with 8 bases between. This CDR3 contains 13 residues. Germline CDR1 SQVTM, CDR2 ANQGSEA. The CDR3 is CSVELANYNEQFF. In nucleotides, the CDR3 is TGCAGCGTTGAACTAGCGAACTACAATGAGCAGTTCTTC.